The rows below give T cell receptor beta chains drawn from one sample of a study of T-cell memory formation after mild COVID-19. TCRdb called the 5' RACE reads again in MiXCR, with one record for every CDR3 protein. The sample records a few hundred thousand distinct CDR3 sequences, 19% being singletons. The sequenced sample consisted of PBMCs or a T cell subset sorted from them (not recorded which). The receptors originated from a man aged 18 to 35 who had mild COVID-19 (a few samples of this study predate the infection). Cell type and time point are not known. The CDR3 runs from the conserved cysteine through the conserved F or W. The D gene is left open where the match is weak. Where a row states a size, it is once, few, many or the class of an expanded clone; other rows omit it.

TGTGCCAGCAGTTACTCGAGTGGTCACTATGGCTACACCTTC CASSYSSGHYGYTF TRBJ1-2 NA TRBV6-5 NA
TGCAGTGCTAGAGCTGCGGAGGGAGGGGCCTACGAGCAGTACTTC CSARAAEGGAYEQYF TRBJ2-7 TRBD2 TRBV20-1 many
TGTGCCAGCACCCCGGCGACAGATACGCAGTATTTT CASTPATDTQYF TRBJ2-3 NA TRBV28 few
TGTGCCAGCGGTACAGGTTACTACGAGCAGTACTTC CASGTGYYEQYF TRBJ2-7 NA TRBV12-3/TRBV12-4 few
TGTGCCAGCAGCACAGGACAGGGTGACGAAGCTTTCTTT CASSTGQGDEAFF TRBJ1-1 TRBD1 TRBV7-6 few
TGTGCCTGGACGGCAGGCGGAGAGACCCAGTACTTC CAWTAGGETQYF TRBJ2-5 NA TRBV30 few
TGCGCCAGCAGCTTGTTTCCTGGGAATAATGAAAAACTGTTTTTT CASSLFPGNNEKLFF TRBJ1-4 NA TRBV5-1 NA
TGTGCCAGCAGCTCCCCCAATCGACTAGCGGGGGCCAAAAACATTCAGTACTTC CASSSPNRLAGAKNIQYF TRBJ2-4 TRBD2 TRBV7-2 NA
TGCAGTGCTAGTTGGTTCGGGGACCTTGGCTATGGCTACACCTTC CSASWFGDLGYGYTF TRBJ1-2 NA TRBV20-1 once
TGCAGTGCTAGCGTACTCGGGGAAAATCAGCATTTT CSASVLGENQHF TRBJ1-5 NA TRBV20-1 NA
TGCGCCAGCAGCTTGCTCAGCGTATATGCCAGCAAAGATACGCAGTATTTT CASSLLSVYASKDTQYF TRBJ2-3 NA TRBV5-1 NA
TGTGCCAGCAGCGTCGGACAGGACTATGGCTACACCTTC CASSVGQDYGYTF TRBJ1-2 TRBD1 TRBV7-6 many
TGTGCCAGTAGTTGGGTTGGGAGAGGGCACAATGAGCAGTTCTTC CASSWVGRGHNEQFF TRBJ2-1 NA TRBV19 NA
TGTGCCAGCACCCCTGGGACAGTTGAGACCCAGTACTTC CASTPGTVETQYF TRBJ2-5 TRBD1 TRBV12-3/TRBV12-4 NA
TGTGCCAGCAGCTTAGGAAGCGCTAGGGAGCGCACAGATACGCAGTATTTT CASSLGSARERTDTQYF TRBJ2-3 NA TRBV7-9 few
TGTGCCAGCAGCCCCAATCCTATAGTTAACACCGGGGAGCTGTTTTTT CASSPNPIVNTGELFF TRBJ2-2 NA TRBV7-3 few
TGTGCCAGCAAACAGGGGGCATACGAGCAGTACTTC CASKQGAYEQYF TRBJ2-7 TRBD1 TRBV12-3/TRBV12-4 few
TGTGCCAGCAGAGACGGGATATGGGACCAGTACTTC CASRDGIWDQYF TRBJ2-5 NA TRBV6-1 NA
TGCAGTGCAGGGGGGGCCGCCGGTTCACCCCTCCACTTT CSAGGAAGSPLHF TRBJ1-6 NA TRBV20-1 NA
TGTGCCAGCAGCCCACACCTTCGGAAAGGAGCGACCGGGGAGCTGTTTTTT CASSPHLRKGATGELFF TRBJ2-2 NA TRBV3-2 few
TGCGCCAGCAGCTTCGGGACAGATAATGAAAAACTGTTTTTT CASSFGTDNEKLFF TRBJ1-4 TRBD1 TRBV5-1 NA
TGTGCCAGCAGCTTAGTTGTGGGGGGGCCTCACGAGCAGTACTTC CASSLVVGGPHEQYF TRBJ2-7 NA TRBV7-9 few
TGTGCCACCAGTCCGCGACAGAACACCGGGGAGCTGTTTTTT CATSPRQNTGELFF TRBJ2-2 NA TRBV24-1 NA
TGTGCCAGCAGCTCCAGGGGGGGATGGGACAGGGTTAATTCACCCCTCCACTTT CASSSRGGWDRVNSPLHF TRBJ1-6 TRBD1 TRBV7-2 few
TGTGCCAGCAGCCGCCGACTAGCGGGGAGAGAGACCCAGTACTTC CASSRRLAGRETQYF TRBJ2-5 TRBD2 TRBV7-2 NA
TGCAGTGCTAGACCCTCGGCGGAGTATACCGGGGAGCTGTTTTTT CSARPSAEYTGELFF TRBJ2-2 NA TRBV20-1 many
TGTGCCAGCAGCCCCTGGGGAGGGGAAACCGGGGAGCTGTTTTTT CASSPWGGETGELFF TRBJ2-2 TRBD2 TRBV9 NA
TGTGCCAGCAGCTACGATAACGATCGCCTGTTTTTT CASSYDNDRLFF TRBJ1-4 NA TRBV7-2 few
TGTGCCAGCAGTTACGGACAGTATAGCAATCAGCCCCAGCATTTT CASSYGQYSNQPQHF TRBJ1-5 NA TRBV6-2/TRBV6-3 NA
TGTGCCGCCGGGCTTGGGGGCACTGAAGCTTTCTTT CAAGLGGTEAFF TRBJ1-1 NA TRBV6-2/TRBV6-3 few
TGTGCCAGCAGTTTTGTGTATCGGAACACTGAAGCTTTCTTT CASSFVYRNTEAFF TRBJ1-1 NA TRBV27 few
TGCGCCAGCAGCCAAGACGGGCGTCGGGAGCCCCAGCATTTT CASSQDGRREPQHF TRBJ1-5 NA TRBV4-3 few
TGCGCCAGCAGCTATGGGACAGCGCTACAAGAGACCCAGTACTTC CASSYGTALQETQYF TRBJ2-5 TRBD1 TRBV5-1 NA
TGCGCCAGCAGCCAAGATGTTAGCGGGGAGCTGTTTTTT CASSQDVSGELFF TRBJ2-2 NA TRBV4-3 NA
TGCAGCGCAACACAGGGAGTAGGCGGGGAGCTGTTTTTT CSATQGVGGELFF TRBJ2-2 NA TRBV29-1 NA
TGCGCCAGCAGCCCAGGAATCTATAGCAGCTACGAGCAGTACTTC CASSPGIYSSYEQYF TRBJ2-7 NA TRBV5-1 few
TGTGCCAGCAGTTCCCTTGACAAGCGGGGGGCTTTCACAGATACGCAGTATTTT CASSSLDKRGAFTDTQYF TRBJ2-3 TRBD2 TRBV27 few
TGTGCCAGCAGCGCGGACCCCCTCCGCACAGATACGCAGTATTTT CASSADPLRTDTQYF TRBJ2-3 NA TRBV28 NA